The 14 T cell receptor beta chains given below trace back to one sample, sequenced in a study of shared clonotypes between healthy human individuals. Repertoires were generated with immunoSEQ multiplex PCR, while TCRdb's copy carries only in-frame clones and drops some. Seen here are fewer than 3 million clones, about nine tenths observed once, and the top ten hold approximately 0.4%. Material for sequencing was naive CD4+ T cells from PBMCs. The subset denotes: CD45RA+ positively selected. These TCRs come from a man aged 18 to 29 in good health. Some clones in this sample may be carry-over from other donors' samples.

V is TRBV19 and J is TRBJ2-1, with no clear D. Deletions cut 3 bases from V and 15 bases from J, with 18 bases between. The germline V gene encodes CDR1 LNHDA and CDR2 SQIVND (reference sequence). CDR3 size: 13 residues. The DNA of the CDR3 is TGTGCCAGTAGTATCGGGCCGACAACTCCCTGGTTCTTC. This gives the protein CASSIGPTTPWFF.

This clone was observed a single time. The V call is TRBV7-8, the J call TRBJ2-1, with D possibly matching TRBD2 (6 bases). This CDR3 spans 14 amino acids. Germline-derived CDR1 and CDR2 are SGHVS and FQNEAQ. Trimming removed 4 bases from V and 4 bases from J, with 11 bases in between. The CDR3 region is CASSWEALYNEQFF. The CDR3 bases are TGTGCCAGCAGCTGGGAGGCACTTTACAATGAGCAGTTCTTC.

V gene TRBV5-6 combines with J gene TRBJ2-2; TRBD2 aligns across 14 bases. The CDR3 contains 18 residues. The V segment lost 3 bases and the J segment 0 bases; nucleotides outside the gene matches: 4. CDR1 is SGHDT and CDR2 is YYEEEE in the germline V gene. CDR3 nucleotide sequence: TGTGCCAGCAGCTCGACGACTAGCGGGGGGGCGAACACCGGGGAGCTGTTTTTT. As protein: CASSSTTSGGANTGELFF.

The gene calls are TRBV11-2 and TRBJ2-7, with 8 bases matching TRBD2. Germline values: CDR1 SGHAT, CDR2 FQNNGV. The CDR3 is 13 amino acids. V shed 3 bases and J 7 bases; nucleotides not matched to a gene: 5. CDR3 loop: CASSLGLVSEQYF. Written as DNA, the CDR3 is TGTGCCAGCAGCTTGGGACTAGTGAGTGAGCAGTACTTC.

This chain uses TRBV9 with TRBJ2-1; tentatively, D is TRBD1 (5 bases). Trimming removed 4 bases from V and 4 bases from J, with 9 bases in between. The CDR3 sequence is 13 residues long. In germline, CDR1 is SGDLS, CDR2 YYNGEE. The CDR3 protein is CASSPRQYNEQFF. The CDR3 region has the DNA TGTGCCAGCAGCCCTCGACAGTACAATGAGCAGTTCTTC.

The rearrangement joins TRBV29-1 to TRBJ2-5; 7 bases are a match to TRBD2. The germline gives CDR1 SQVTM, CDR2 ANQGSEA. The V segment lost 6 bases and the J segment 3 bases; nucleotides outside the gene matches: 4. The CDR3 loop spans 12 amino acids. The CDR3 spells CSVAGLEETQYF. In nucleotides, the CDR3 is TGCAGCGTGGCAGGACTAGAAGAGACCCAGTACTTC.

This chain joins TRBV15 and TRBJ2-7, with 9 nucleotides matching TRBD2. The CDR3 length is 16 residues. Per germline, CDR1 LNHNV and CDR2 YYDKDF (reference sequence). V dropped 9 bases and J dropped 4; count of bases not matched to a gene: 16. The CDR3 nucleotides read TGTGCCACAAGTAGGTTCGGACTAGCGAATCCGTACGAGCAGTACTTC. This sequence encodes CATSRFGLANPYEQYF.

The CDR3: CASRRLSGVLNEKLFF. The CDR3 coding sequence is TGTGCCAGCAGACGTCTAAGTGGGGTGCTTAATGAAAAACTGTTTTTT. J is TRBJ1-4 and V is TRBV11-2; D remains ambiguous. Trimming cost V 6 bases and J 4 bases, with 18 bases left between them. Germline assignment: CDR1 SGHAT and CDR2 FQNNGV. CDR3 length: 16 amino acids.

The J gene is TRBJ2-3, the V gene TRBV7-2, with TRBD1 as a possible D gene (6 bases). V was clipped by 5 bases and J by 5 bases, with 17 bases between them. Germline V CDR1 and CDR2: SGHTA, FQGNSA. This CDR3 comprises 15 residues. The CDR3 nucleotides are TGTGCCAGCAGCGACAGGCCCTTAGGGCGAGATACGCAGTATTTT. Its translation is CASSDRPLGRDTQYF. Looking up the rest from reference TRBV7-2 and TRBJ2-3 gives the full variable domain: GAGVSQSPSNKVTEKGKDVELRCDPISGHTALYWYRQSLGQGLEFLIYFQGNSAPDKSGLPSDRFSAERTGGSVSTLTIQRTQQEDSAVYLCASSDRPLGRDTQYFGPGTRLTVL.

CDR3 residues: CASSPSDGYAGELFF. In nucleotides, the CDR3 is TGTGCCAGCAGCCCGTCGGACGGGTACGCCGGGGAGCTGTTTTTT. The V and J genes are TRBV9 and TRBJ2-2; D unclear. Germline V gives CDR1 SGDLS, CDR2 YYNGEE. Trimming took off 4 bases at V and 6 bases at J, with 16 bases between the two ends. CDR3 size: 15 residues.

The chain couples TRBV2 to TRBJ2-1, with 7 bases identical to TRBD1. J was trimmed by 3 bases and V by 6 bases; bases with no gene match: 8. The germline CDR1 and CDR2 sequences are SNHLY and FYNNEI. The CDR3 is 15 residues long. The CDR3 region has the DNA TGTGCCAGCAGGGGAAAGACAGGGATCTACAATGAGCAGTTCTTC. As protein: CASRGKTGIYNEQFF.

The rearrangement links TRBV5-1 to TRBJ2-5; TRBD2 might be the D (6 bases). Per the germline V gene, CDR1 is SGHRS and CDR2 is YFSETQ. The CDR3 runs 13 residues. Trimming shortened V by 4 bases and J by 4 bases, and 11 bases separated the two germline ends. The CDR3 spells CASSQLAGETQYF. As DNA, the CDR3 is TGCGCCAGCAGCCAACTAGCTGGAGAGACCCAGTACTTC.

Turning to this clone: Other DNA sequences from this sample encode an identical CDR3 as well. This chain joins TRBV5-1 and TRBJ1-3, with D unclear. The CDR3 has 15 residues. CDR1 SGHRS and CDR2 YFSETQ come from the germline V gene. Trimming took 4 bases from V and 0 from J, leaving 11 bases between them. CDR3 in DNA: TGCGCCAGCAGCCCGGACGGGTCCTCTGGAAACACCATATATTTT. Its protein product is CASSPDGSSGNTIYF.

This rearrangement joins TRBV7-8 to TRBJ1-2; TRBD1 agrees at 7 bases. There are 20 residues in the CDR3. J gave up 0 bases and V 4 bases, and 20 bases lay outside the gene matches. Per the germline V gene, CDR1 is SGHVS and CDR2 is FQNEAQ. CDR3 in amino acids: CASSSPRDRAAYDPNYGYTF. The CDR3, as DNA: TGTGCCAGCAGCTCGCCTAGAGACAGGGCAGCCTATGATCCTAACTATGGCTACACCTTC.